The present T cell receptor (beta chain) was sequenced within a study of blood T cell repertoires in COVID-19. Study details: The study drew acute and convalescent COVID-19 samples from the United States, Italy and Spain.

This table comes from immunoSEQ multiplex PCR, and its TCRdb copy is limited to in-frame clones, with some not included. Among about 220,000 clones listed, roughly 81% were seen once. The CDR3 has 16 residues. Germline V gene data show CDR1 as SGHRS and CDR2 as YFSETQ. V shed 0 bases and J shed 0 bases, with 7 bases lying between them. The chain employs TRBV5-1 and TRBJ2-6; D gene unclear. This TCR came from a middle-aged man who had recovered from COVID-19. The source material was peripheral blood. The CDR3 spells CASSLGTVSGANVLTF. As DNA, the CDR3 is TGCGCCAGCAGCTTGGGTACAGTCTCTGGGGCCAACGTCCTGACTTTC. Looking up the rest from reference TRBV5-1 and TRBJ2-6 gives the full variable domain: KAGVTQTPRYLIKTRGQQVTLSCSPISGHRSVSWYQQTPGQGLQFLFEYFSETQRNKGNFPGRFSGRQFSNSRSEMNVSTLELGDSALYLCASSLGTVSGANVLTFGAGSRLTVL.